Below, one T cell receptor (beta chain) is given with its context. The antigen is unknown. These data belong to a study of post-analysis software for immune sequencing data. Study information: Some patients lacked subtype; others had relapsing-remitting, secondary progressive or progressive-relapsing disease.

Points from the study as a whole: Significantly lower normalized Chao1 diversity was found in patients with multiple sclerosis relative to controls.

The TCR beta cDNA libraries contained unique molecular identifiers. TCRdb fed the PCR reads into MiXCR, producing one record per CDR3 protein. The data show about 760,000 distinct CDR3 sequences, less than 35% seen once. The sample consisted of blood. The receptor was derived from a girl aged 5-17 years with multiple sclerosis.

The CDR3 is CASSQDPLSSYEQYF. In nucleotides, the CDR3 is TGCGCCAGCAGCCAAGACCCCCTCAGCTCCTACGAGCAGTACTTC. V is TRBV4-1 and J is TRBJ2-7, with no clear D. The germline V gene has CDR1 MGHRA and CDR2 YSYEKL. The CDR3 length is 15 residues. V was trimmed by 0 bases and J by 0 bases, leaving 9 bases between them.